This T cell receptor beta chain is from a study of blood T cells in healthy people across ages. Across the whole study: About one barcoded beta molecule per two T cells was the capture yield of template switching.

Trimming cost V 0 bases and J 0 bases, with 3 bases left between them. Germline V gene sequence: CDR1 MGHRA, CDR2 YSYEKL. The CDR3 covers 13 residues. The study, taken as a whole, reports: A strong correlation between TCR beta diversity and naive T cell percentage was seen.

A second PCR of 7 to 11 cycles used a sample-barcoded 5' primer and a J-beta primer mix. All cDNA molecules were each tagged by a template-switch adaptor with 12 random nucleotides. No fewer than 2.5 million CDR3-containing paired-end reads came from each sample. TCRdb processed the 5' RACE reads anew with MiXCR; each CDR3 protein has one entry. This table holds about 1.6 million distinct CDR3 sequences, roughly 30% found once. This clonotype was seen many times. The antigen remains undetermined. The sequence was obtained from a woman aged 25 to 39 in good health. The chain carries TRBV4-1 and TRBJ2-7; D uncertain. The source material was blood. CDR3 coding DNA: TGCGCCAGCAGCCAAGAGTACTCCTACGAGCAGTACTTC. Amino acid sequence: CASSQEYSYEQYF.